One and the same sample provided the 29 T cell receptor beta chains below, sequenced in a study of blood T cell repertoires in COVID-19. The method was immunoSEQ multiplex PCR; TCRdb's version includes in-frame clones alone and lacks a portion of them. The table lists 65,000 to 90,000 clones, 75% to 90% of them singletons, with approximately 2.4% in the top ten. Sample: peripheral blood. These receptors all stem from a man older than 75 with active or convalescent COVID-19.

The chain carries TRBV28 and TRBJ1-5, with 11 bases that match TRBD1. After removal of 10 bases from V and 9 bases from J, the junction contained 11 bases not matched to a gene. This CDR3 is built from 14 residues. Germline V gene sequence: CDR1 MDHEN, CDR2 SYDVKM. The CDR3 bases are TGTGCCACCCTGGGACAGGGGGTCGATGGGCCCCAGCATTTT. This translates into CATLGQGVDGPQHF.

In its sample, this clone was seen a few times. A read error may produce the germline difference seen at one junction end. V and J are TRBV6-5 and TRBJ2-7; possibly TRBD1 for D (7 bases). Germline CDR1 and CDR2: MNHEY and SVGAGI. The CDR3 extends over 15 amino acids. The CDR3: CASSRYNGQDYDQYF. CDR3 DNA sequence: TGTGCCAGCAGCCGTTACAATGGACAGGACTACGATCAGTACTTC.

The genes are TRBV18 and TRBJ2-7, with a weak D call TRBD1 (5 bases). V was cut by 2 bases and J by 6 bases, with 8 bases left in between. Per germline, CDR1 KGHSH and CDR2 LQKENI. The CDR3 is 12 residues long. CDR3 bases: TGTGCCAGCTCACCATCAGGGATCGAGCAGTACTTC. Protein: CASSPSGIEQYF.

The DNA for the CDR3 is TGTGCCATCACCCCAGGTATCCGTTACGAGCAGTACTTC. Translated: CAITPGIRYEQYF. The gene calls are TRBV10-3 and TRBJ2-7, with no clear D. Per germline, CDR1 ENHRY and CDR2 SYGVKD. Trimming took 7 bases from V and 4 from J, leaving 14 bases between them. This CDR3 spans 13 amino acids.

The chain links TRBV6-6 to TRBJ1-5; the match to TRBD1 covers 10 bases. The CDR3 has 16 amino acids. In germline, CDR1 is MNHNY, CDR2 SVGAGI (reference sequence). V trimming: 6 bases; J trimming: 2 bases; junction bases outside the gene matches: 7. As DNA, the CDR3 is TGTGCCAGCAGCAAGGACAGGGGGACTGGCAATCAGCCCCAGCATTTT. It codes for CASSKDRGTGNQPQHF.

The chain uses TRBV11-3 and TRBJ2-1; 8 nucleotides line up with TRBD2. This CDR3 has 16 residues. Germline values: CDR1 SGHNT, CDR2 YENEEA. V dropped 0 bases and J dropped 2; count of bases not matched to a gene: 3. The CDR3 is CASSLDFSGTYNEQFF. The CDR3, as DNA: TGTGCCAGCAGCTTAGACTTTAGCGGGACCTACAATGAGCAGTTCTTC.

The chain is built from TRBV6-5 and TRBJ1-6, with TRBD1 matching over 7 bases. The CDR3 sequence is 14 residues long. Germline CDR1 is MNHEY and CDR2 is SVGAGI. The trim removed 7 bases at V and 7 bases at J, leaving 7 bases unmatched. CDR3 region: CASTLDRYNSPLHF. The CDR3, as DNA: TGTGCCAGCACCCTGGACAGGTACAATTCACCCCTCCACTTT.

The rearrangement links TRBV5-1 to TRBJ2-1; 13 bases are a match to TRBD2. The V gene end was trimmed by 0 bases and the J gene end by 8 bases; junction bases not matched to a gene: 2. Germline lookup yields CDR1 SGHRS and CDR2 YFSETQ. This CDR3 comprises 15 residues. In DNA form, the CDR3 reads TGCGCCAGCAGCTTGGAGGGACTAGCGGGGCATGAGCAGTTCTTC. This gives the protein CASSLEGLAGHEQFF.

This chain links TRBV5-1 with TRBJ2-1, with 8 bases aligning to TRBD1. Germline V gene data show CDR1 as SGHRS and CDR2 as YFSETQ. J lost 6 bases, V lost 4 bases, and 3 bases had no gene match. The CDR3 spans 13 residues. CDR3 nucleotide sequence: TGCGCCAGCAGCAAGGGACAGGTCAATGAGCAGTTCTTC. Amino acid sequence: CASSKGQVNEQFF.

CDR3 bases: TGTGCCAGCTCACCACAGGGGGGGGTTTCAAATCAGCCCCAGCATTTT. Its translation is CASSPQGGVSNQPQHF. V usage is TRBV18 and J usage is TRBJ1-5, with D maybe TRBD1 (6 bases). The V and J ends lost 1 base and 4 bases respectively, with 14 bases between them. The CDR3 runs 16 residues. Germline V gene lookup returns CDR1 KGHSH and CDR2 LQKENI.

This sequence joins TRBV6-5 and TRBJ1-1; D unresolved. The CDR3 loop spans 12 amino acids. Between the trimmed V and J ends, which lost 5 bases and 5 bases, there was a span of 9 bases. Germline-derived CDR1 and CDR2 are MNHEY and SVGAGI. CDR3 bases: TGTGCCAGCAGTCCGGGTTATACTGAAGCTTTCTTT. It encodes CASSPGYTEAFF.

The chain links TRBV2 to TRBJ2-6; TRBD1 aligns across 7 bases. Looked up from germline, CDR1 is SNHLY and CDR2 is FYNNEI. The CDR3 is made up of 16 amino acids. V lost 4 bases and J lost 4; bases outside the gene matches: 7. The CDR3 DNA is TGTGCCAGCAGTGGGGAGAGGGGGCAAGGGGCCAACGTCCTGACTTTC. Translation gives CASSGERGQGANVLTF.

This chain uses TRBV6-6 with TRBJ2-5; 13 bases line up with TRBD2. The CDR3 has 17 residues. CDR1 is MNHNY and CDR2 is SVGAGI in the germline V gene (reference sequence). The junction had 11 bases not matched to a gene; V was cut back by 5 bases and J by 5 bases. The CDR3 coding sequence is TGTGCCAGCAGTCCCCCTGGGACTAGCGGGATCAGGGAGACCCAGTACTTC. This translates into CASSPPGTSGIRETQYF.

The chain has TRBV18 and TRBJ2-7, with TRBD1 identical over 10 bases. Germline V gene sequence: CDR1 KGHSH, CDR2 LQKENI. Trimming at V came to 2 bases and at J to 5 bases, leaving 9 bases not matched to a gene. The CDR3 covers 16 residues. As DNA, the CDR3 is TGTGCCAGCTCACCAAAGTCGCGACAGGGGGCCGACGAGCAGTACTTC. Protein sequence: CASSPKSRQGADEQYF.

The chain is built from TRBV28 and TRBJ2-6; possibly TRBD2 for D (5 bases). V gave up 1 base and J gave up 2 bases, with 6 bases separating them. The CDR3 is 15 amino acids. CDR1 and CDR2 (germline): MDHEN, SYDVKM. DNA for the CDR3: TGTGCCAGCAGTTTATCCGGGGCTGGGGCCAACGTCCTGACTTTC. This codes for CASSLSGAGANVLTF.

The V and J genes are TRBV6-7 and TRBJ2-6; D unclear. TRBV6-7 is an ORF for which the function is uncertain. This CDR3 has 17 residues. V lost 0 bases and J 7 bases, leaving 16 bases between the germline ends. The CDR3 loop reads CASSYSARWVHANVLTF. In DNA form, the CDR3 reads TGTGCCAGCAGTTACTCCGCCAGGTGGGTGCACGCCAACGTCCTGACTTTC.

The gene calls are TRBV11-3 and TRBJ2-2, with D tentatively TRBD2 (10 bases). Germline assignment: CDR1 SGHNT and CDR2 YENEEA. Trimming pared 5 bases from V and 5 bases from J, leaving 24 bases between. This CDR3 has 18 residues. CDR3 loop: CASSHSLAGQGGTGELFF. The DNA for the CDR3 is TGTGCCAGCAGCCACTCACTAGCGGGACAGGGAGGAACCGGGGAGCTGTTTTTT.

This CDR3 reads CASSRQGLRYGYTF. The DNA of the CDR3 is TGTGCCAGTAGCCGACAGGGTCTACGCTATGGCTACACCTTC. The chain couples TRBV19 to TRBJ1-2; 7 nucleotides align to TRBD1. The CDR3 totals 14 residues. The V gene's germline CDR1 is LNHDA and CDR2 SQIVND (reference sequence). V shed 6 bases, J shed 4 bases, and the junction held 8 bases outside the gene matches.

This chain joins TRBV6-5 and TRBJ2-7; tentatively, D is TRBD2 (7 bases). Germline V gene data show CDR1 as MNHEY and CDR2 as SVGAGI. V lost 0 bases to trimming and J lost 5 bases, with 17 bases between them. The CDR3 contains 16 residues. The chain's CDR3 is CASSYSGGGLFNEQYF. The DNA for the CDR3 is TGTGCCAGCAGTTACTCTGGGGGGGGCCTCTTCAACGAGCAGTACTTC.

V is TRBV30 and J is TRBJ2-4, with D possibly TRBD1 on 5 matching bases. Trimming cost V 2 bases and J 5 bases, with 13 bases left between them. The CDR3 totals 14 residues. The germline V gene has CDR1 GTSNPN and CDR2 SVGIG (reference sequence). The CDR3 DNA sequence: TGTGCCTGGAGTATCGGACACCTTGAAAACATTCAGTACTTC. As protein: CAWSIGHLENIQYF.

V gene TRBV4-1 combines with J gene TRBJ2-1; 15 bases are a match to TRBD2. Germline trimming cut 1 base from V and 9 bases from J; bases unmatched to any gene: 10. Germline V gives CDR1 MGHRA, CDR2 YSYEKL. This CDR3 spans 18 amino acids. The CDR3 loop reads CASSQVVTGTSGRIEQFF. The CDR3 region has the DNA TGCGCCAGCAGCCAAGTAGTAACCGGGACTAGCGGGAGGATTGAGCAGTTCTTC.

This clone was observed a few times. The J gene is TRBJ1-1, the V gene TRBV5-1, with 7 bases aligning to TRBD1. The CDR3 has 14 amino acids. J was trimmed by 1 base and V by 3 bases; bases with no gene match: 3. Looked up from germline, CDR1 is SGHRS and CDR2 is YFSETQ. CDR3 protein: CASSSGQPNTEAFF. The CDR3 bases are TGCGCCAGCAGCTCGGGACAGCCGAACACTGAAGCTTTCTTT.

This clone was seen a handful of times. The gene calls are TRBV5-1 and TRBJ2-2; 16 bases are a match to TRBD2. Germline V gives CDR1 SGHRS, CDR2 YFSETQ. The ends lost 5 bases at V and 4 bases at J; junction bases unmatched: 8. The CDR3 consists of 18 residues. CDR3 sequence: CASRTGLAGGSGTGELFF. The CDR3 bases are TGCGCCAGCAGAACGGGACTAGCGGGAGGGTCCGGCACCGGGGAGCTGTTTTTT.

CDR3 bases: TGTGCCAGCAGTTTAGCAGGGCGGGACGAGCAGTACTTC. Its translation: CASSLAGRDEQYF. The rearrangement links TRBV12-3 or TRBV12-4 to TRBJ2-7, with D possibly matching TRBD2 (5 bases). CDR3 length: 13 residues. V dropped 0 bases and J dropped 5 bases, with 8 bases sitting between them.

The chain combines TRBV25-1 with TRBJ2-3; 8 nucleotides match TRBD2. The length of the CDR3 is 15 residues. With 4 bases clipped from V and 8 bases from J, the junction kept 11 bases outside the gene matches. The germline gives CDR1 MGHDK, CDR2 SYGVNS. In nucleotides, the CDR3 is TGTGCCAGCAGTGTTGCGGGGGGACCCCGAGCTACGCAGTATTTT. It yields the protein CASSVAGGPRATQYF.

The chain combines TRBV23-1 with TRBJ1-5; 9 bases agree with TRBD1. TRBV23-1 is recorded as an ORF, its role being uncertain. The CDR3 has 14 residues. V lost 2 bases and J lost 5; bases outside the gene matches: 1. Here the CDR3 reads CASSQDRGYQPQHF. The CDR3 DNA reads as TGCGCCAGCAGTCAAGACAGGGGGTATCAGCCCCAGCATTTT.

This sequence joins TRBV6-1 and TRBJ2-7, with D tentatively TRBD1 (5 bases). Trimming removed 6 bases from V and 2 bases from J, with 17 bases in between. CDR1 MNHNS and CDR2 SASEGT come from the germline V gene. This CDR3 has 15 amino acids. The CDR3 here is CASRLSRTITYEQYF. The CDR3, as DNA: TGTGCCAGCAGATTATCGCGGACAATTACCTACGAGCAGTACTTC.

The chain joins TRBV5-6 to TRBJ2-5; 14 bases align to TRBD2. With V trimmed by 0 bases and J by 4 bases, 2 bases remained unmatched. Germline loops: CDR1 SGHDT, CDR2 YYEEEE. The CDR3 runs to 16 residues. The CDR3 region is CASSLVGLAGGETQYF. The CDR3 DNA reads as TGTGCCAGCAGCTTGGTAGGACTAGCGGGAGGAGAGACCCAGTACTTC.

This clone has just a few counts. CDR3 residues: CASGTLNSPLHF. The CDR3 DNA follows: TGTGCCAGCGGGACACTTAATTCACCCCTCCACTTT. This sequence joins TRBV28 and TRBJ1-6; D perhaps matches TRBD1 (6 bases). The V gene's germline CDR1 is MDHEN and CDR2 SYDVKM. V was cut by 8 bases and J by 6 bases, with 8 bases left in between. The CDR3 sequence is 12 residues long. The full variable domain, completed using reference TRBV28 and TRBJ1-6, is DVKVTQSSRYLVKRTGEKVFLECVQDMDHENMFWYRQDPGLGLRLIYFSYDVKMKEKGDIPEGYSVSREKKERFSLILESASTNQTSMYLCASGTLNSPLHFGNGTRLTVT.